This entry describes one TCR beta chain. This receptor's antigen is unknown. The input lacks base qualities; no much larger clone sits a single base away. V loses 3 bases at its end and J loses 3 bases; junction bases beyond the gene matches: 2. According to the germline V gene, CDR1 reads SGDLS and CDR2 reads YYNGEE. The CDR3 goes from the cysteine to the phenylalanine over 13 residues. The read is trimmed to its CDR3 DNA, 39 bases read in frame from base 1. This specimen comes from a study of cytomegalovirus exposure and HLA in healthy donors (dated by TCRdb to the late 2010s). About the full investigation: The 666 repertoires of the first cohort and the 120 validation repertoires were produced on the same platform, according to a later analysis. Along with the roughly 670-subject first cohort, a separate validation cohort of around 120 different subjects was used. The study aimed to test whether cataloging public T cell receptors could reveal signatures of past pathogen exposure. To predict cytomegalovirus infection status, the study combined high-throughput TCR immunosequencing, statistical association of individual TCRs with disease status, and machine learning. The full study reports these points: In vitro tests confirmed that three of the cytomegalovirus-associated TCR beta chains recognize cytomegalovirus antigens. The authors suggested that the approach could potentially be generalized to other disease states and immunological phenotypes. In both the original and validation cohorts, the classifier was reported to diagnose cytomegalovirus status with high specificity and sensitivity. The study listed 164 TCR beta chains as associated with cytomegalovirus. While some public TCRs were present in many individuals, most TCR sequences turned up only very rarely across donors. The validation cohort had no HLA typing available for a later analysis, so co-occurrence within that cohort was assessed over all 120 or so repertoires. In a later analysis, TCRs clustered in the first cohort were found to also tend to co-occur in the roughly 120 validation repertoires, with approximately 95% of cluster scores above 0.

Separate from the roughly 630-subject first cohort, the validation cohort of roughly 130 subjects was the group to which the donors belonged. Library generation was performed with the immunoSEQ multiplex PCR assay. The study's processing was this. To diagnose cytomegalovirus status from the catalog of TCR beta chain sequences, a statistical classification framework was built. Drawn from immuneACCESS, this table holds only the in-frame rearrangements with V and J called that TCRdb kept. Clones are partly lost; checked studies trace under half to an unresolved V gene and leave the rest unexplained. V and J calls and clone size come straight from that table; D and trimming were deduced from the DNA. The sample contains 97,000 or so clones, about 94% of them found a single time. Around 0.85% of the sample belongs to the ten largest clones.

This clonotype was obtained from a woman younger than 35 in good health and CMV-seronegative. The sample comprised PBMCs. The V and J genes are TRBV9 and TRBJ1-1; TRBD1 lines up with 7 middle nucleotides. The CDR3 reads CASSEGADTEAFF. The DNA reads TGTGCCAGCAGCGAGGGGGCTGACACTGAAGCTTTCTTT.